The next 5 T cell receptor beta chains were all read from a single sample in a study of CD4+ T cells in melanoma. Sequenced by immunoSEQ multiplex PCR; TCRdb stores in-frame clones only, minus some. The repertoire includes 9,500 to 12,000 clones, about 70% of them detected once, and more than 9.5% sits in the top ten. Sequenced input: cells from a culture (not recorded whether cultured in vitro). These receptor sequences come from a human donor with melanoma.

The V call is TRBV5-1, the J call TRBJ2-1; D is tentatively TRBD1 or TRBD2 (5 bases each). The V gene lost 4 bases and the J gene lost 8 bases, with 19 bases spanning the gap. The CDR3 extends over 15 amino acids. Germline CDR1 is SGHRS and CDR2 is YFSETQ. The CDR3 loop reads CASSGAGRGSYEQFF. CDR3 DNA sequence: TGCGCCAGCAGCGGGGCGGGTAGAGGGAGTTATGAGCAGTTCTTC.

This clone was detected a few times. The J gene is TRBJ2-2, the V gene TRBV4-1, with TRBD2 matching 7 bases. CDR1 and CDR2 from the germline V gene are MGHRA and YSYEKL. The trim removed 2 bases at V and 2 bases at J, leaving 2 bases unmatched. This CDR3 is built from 15 residues. The CDR3 nucleotides are TGCGCCAGCAGCCAACTGGGACTAAACACCGGGGAGCTGTTTTTT. As protein: CASSQLGLNTGELFF.

This rearrangement joins TRBV19 to TRBJ2-5; D not resolved. The CDR3 length is 14 residues. V was pared by 7 bases and J by 5 bases, with 17 bases between. Germline V gives CDR1 LNHDA, CDR2 SQIVND (reference sequence). The CDR3 DNA is TGTGCCAGTAATCTGGGGTGGGCACAGGAGACCCAGTACTTC. As protein: CASNLGWAQETQYF. The full variable domain, its missing parts supplied by reference TRBV19 and TRBJ2-5, is DGGITQSPKYLFRKEGQNVTLSCEQNLNHDAMYWYRQDPGQGLRLIYYSQIVNDFQKGDIAEGYSVSREKKESFPLTVTSAQKNPTAFYLCASNLGWAQETQYFGPGTRLLVL.

This clone turned up a few times. V usage is TRBV18 and J usage is TRBJ1-5, with D possibly TRBD1 on 6 matching bases. The V end was cut by 1 base, the J end by 1 base, with 11 bases between. This CDR3 comprises 16 residues. CDR1 is KGHSH and CDR2 is LQKENI in the germline V gene. CDR3 bases: TGTGCCAGCTCACCACAGGAGGGACAAAGCAATCAGCCCCAGCATTTT. Amino acids: CASSPQEGQSNQPQHF.

The V gene is TRBV18, the J gene TRBJ1-2; weak D call: TRBD1 (5 bases). The germline V gene has CDR1 KGHSH and CDR2 LQKENI. This CDR3 is 13 amino acids long. The ends were cut back, 2 bases at V and 8 bases at J, with 12 bases in the middle. CDR3 loop: CASSPTPDSGYTF. The CDR3 DNA sequence: TGTGCCAGCTCACCAACTCCAGACAGCGGCTACACCTTC.